These T cell receptor beta chains were read from a single sample in a study of Graves' ophthalmopathy and Graves' hyperthyroidism. TCRdb ran MiXCR on the multiplex PCR reads and lists one entry per CDR3 protein. The sample contains 650,000 to 900,000 distinct CDR3 sequences, around 40% of which appear only once. Sequencing input: peripheral blood. The origin of the receptors is an adult man with Graves' ophthalmopathy. The CDR3 runs from the conserved cysteine through the conserved F or W. Each record gives: V gene, D gene, clone size, J gene, CDR3 protein, CDR3 DNA. A D gene is named only where the DNA matches it firmly. A row's size may be missing; if present it is once, few, many or a size class.

V: TRBV2; D: TRBD1; size: many; J: TRBJ1-2; CDR3: CASRRTGQPNYGYTF; DNA: TGTGCCAGCAGACGAACGGGACAGCCTAACTATGGCTACACCTTC
V: TRBV7-2; D: -; size: many; J: TRBJ1-5; CDR3: CASSLGVYQPQHF; DNA: TGTGCCAGCAGCTTAGGGGTTTATCAGCCCCAGCATTTT
V: TRBV29-1; D: TRBD2; size: -; J: TRBJ2-7; CDR3: CSLGLADSYEQYF; DNA: TGCAGCCTCGGACTAGCGGACTCCTACGAGCAGTACTTC
V: TRBV20-1; D: -; size: -; J: TRBJ2-7; CDR3: CSLKGGRNKVYEQYF; DNA: TGCAGCTTGAAGGGCGGGCGCAATAAGGTCTACGAGCAGTACTTC
V: TRBV7-9; D: -; size: many; J: TRBJ1-5; CDR3: CASSLGPGYSNQPQHF; DNA: TGTGCCAGCAGCTTAGGTCCGGGGTATAGCAATCAGCCCCAGCATTTT
V: TRBV11-2; D: -; size: -; J: TRBJ1-3; CDR3: CASSGQSGFSGNTIYF; DNA: TGTGCCAGCAGCGGACAGTCGGGGTTCTCTGGAAACACCATATATTTT
V: TRBV7-9; D: -; size: -; J: TRBJ1-1; CDR3: CASSPGGGDPEAFF; DNA: TGTGCCAGCAGCCCGGGGGGGGGGGACCCTGAAGCTTTCTTT
V: TRBV9; D: TRBD2; size: -; J: TRBJ2-7; CDR3: CASSVGVAGTHYEQYF; DNA: TGTGCCAGCAGCGTAGGCGTAGCGGGGACTCACTACGAGCAGTACTTC
V: TRBV12-3/TRBV12-4; D: -; size: many; J: TRBJ2-5; CDR3: CASSLQLIETQYF; DNA: TGTGCCAGCAGTTTGCAGCTAATAGAGACCCAGTACTTC
V: TRBV10-3; D: TRBD1; size: -; J: TRBJ2-5; CDR3: CASKTGGKAETQYF; DNA: TGTGCCTCTAAGACAGGGGGCAAAGCGGAGACCCAGTACTTC
V: TRBV14; D: TRBD1; size: -; J: TRBJ1-1; CDR3: CASSFPGTGTTEAFF; DNA: TGTGCCAGCAGTTTTCCAGGGACAGGGACGACTGAAGCTTTCTTT
V: TRBV7-9; D: TRBD1; size: -; J: TRBJ2-2; CDR3: CASSQQGDNTGELFF; DNA: TGTGCCAGCAGCCAACAGGGGGATAACACCGGGGAGCTGTTTTTT
V: TRBV7-6; D: TRBD1; size: many; J: TRBJ2-5; CDR3: CASSLAGQGTETQYF; DNA: TGTGCCAGCAGCTTGGCGGGACAGGGGACAGAGACCCAGTACTTC
V: TRBV20-1; D: TRBD1; size: -; J: TRBJ1-1; CDR3: CSARKGATEAFF; DNA: TGCAGTGCTAGAAAGGGGGCCACTGAAGCTTTCTTT
V: TRBV6-5; D: TRBD1; size: -; J: TRBJ2-7; CDR3: CATGPHRDSAYEQYF; DNA: TGCGCCACCGGGCCCCACCGGGACAGTGCCTACGAGCAGTACTTC